Listed below are T cell receptor beta chains from one sample, sequenced in a study of blood T cell repertoires in COVID-19. Generated by immunoSEQ multiplex PCR, the TCRdb table keeps only in-frame clones and is missing some. The table has 150,000 to 200,000 clones, approximately 91% seen once; the top ten hold roughly 2%. Material for sequencing was peripheral blood. The origin of the receptors is a man aged 18 to 30 with acute or convalescent COVID-19. The CDR3 runs from the conserved cysteine through the conserved F or W. D genes are given only for firm matches. The size entry is marked missing in some rows and otherwise reads once, few, many or a size class.

-,TRBV13,-,TRBJ2-7,TGTGCCAGCAGCTTATCGAGCGGTAGGTCCTACGAGCAGTACTTC,CASSLSSGRSYEQYF
-,TRBV7-7,-,TRBJ2-5,TGTGCCAGCAGCTTATACCGGGCGGGAAGTCCAGAGACCCAGTACTTC,CASSLYRAGSPETQYF
-,TRBV7-9,TRBD1,TRBJ1-3,TGTGCCAGCAGCCAGGGGGCATCTGGAAACACCATATATTTT,CASSQGASGNTIYF
-,TRBV3-1/TRBV3-2,-,TRBJ1-3,TGTGCCAGCACCTTAAAGTTAGGGGAAACGGCTGGAAACACCATATATTTT,CASTLKLGETAGNTIYF
many,TRBV2,TRBD1,TRBJ1-2,TGTGCCAGCAGCGTACAGGGGGATGGCTACACCTTC,CASSVQGDGYTF
-,TRBV30,-,TRBJ2-2,TGTGCCTGGAGTGTACAGACGAACACCGGGGAGCTGTTTTTT,CAWSVQTNTGELFF
-,TRBV29-1,TRBD1,TRBJ1-2,TGCAGCGTTGGTCGACAGGGCACCGCTGCAGAAGGCTACACCTTC,CSVGRQGTAAEGYTF
-,TRBV3-1/TRBV3-2,TRBD1,TRBJ1-1,TGTGCCAGCAGCCAAGATGGGGACAGGGAATTGTCCACTGAAGCTTTCTTT,CASSQDGDRELSTEAFF
-,TRBV18,TRBD1,TRBJ2-7,TGTGCCAGCTCACAGTCGGGACAGGGGCCGAGGGACGAGCAGTACTTC,CASSQSGQGPRDEQYF
-,TRBV7-9,-,TRBJ1-2,TGTGCCAGCAGCTTAGATGACCCCCGGCGGGGCTACACCTTC,CASSLDDPRRGYTF
-,TRBV5-1,TRBD2,TRBJ2-1,TGCGCCAGCAGCTCGGCTAGCGGCTACTACAATGAGCAGTTCTTC,CASSSASGYYNEQFF
-,TRBV9,TRBD2,TRBJ2-2,TGTGCCAGCAGCCAAGGACTAGCGGTAGGTTTCATGGACAGGACCACCGGGGAGCTGTTTTTT,CASSQGLAVGFMDRTTGELFF
once,TRBV6-5,-,TRBJ1-1,TGTGCCAGCATATTGCAGGGCATGAACACTGAAGCTTTCTTT,CASILQGMNTEAFF
-,TRBV15,-,TRBJ1-2,TGTGCCACCAGCAGACCCGGGGGGGCTAACTATGGCTACACCTTC,CATSRPGGANYGYTF
-,TRBV7-6,-,TRBJ2-5,TGTGCCAGCAGCTTAGAAGAGGTCGCTTCGGAGACCCAGTACTTC,CASSLEEVASETQYF
-,TRBV5-1,TRBD1,TRBJ1-1,TGCGCCAGCAGCTTCCGGACAGGGGGCTTGAATGAAGCTTTCTTT,CASSFRTGGLNEAFF
-,TRBV24-1,TRBD2,TRBJ2-3,TGTGCCACCAGTGGGGGACTAGCAAGTTCAGGAGATACGCAGTATTTT,CATSGGLASSGDTQYF
-,TRBV4-1,-,TRBJ2-7,TGCGCCAGCAGCCTCACAGGGTCAGGCGGCTACGAGCAGTACTTC,CASSLTGSGGYEQYF
-,TRBV12-3/TRBV12-4,-,TRBJ1-5,TGTGCCAGCAACCTAAATAGCAATCAGCCCCAGCATTTT,CASNLNSNQPQHF
-,TRBV5-1,TRBD2,TRBJ2-3,TGCGCCAGCAGCTTGACTAGCGGTTATACGCAGTATTTT,CASSLTSGYTQYF
-,TRBV6-6,-,TRBJ2-3,TGTGCCAGCAGTCCGCGTCAGAGGGCGACTAGCACAGATACGCAGTATTTT,CASSPRQRATSTDTQYF
-,TRBV5-5,-,TRBJ2-7,TGTGCCAGCAGCTTCTGGGACGGCAGGGGAGAGCAGTACTTC,CASSFWDGRGEQYF
-,TRBV28,TRBD1,TRBJ1-1,TGTGCCAGCAGCTCGACAGGGCGAGGGGGGAACACTGAAGCTTTCTTT,CASSSTGRGGNTEAFF
-,TRBV27,-,TRBJ1-2,TGTGCCAGCAGTTTAGGGCGCCAGAATGGGCTCTATGGCTACACCTTC,CASSLGRQNGLYGYTF